This T cell receptor beta chain was captured in a study of blood T cell repertoires in COVID-19. Overall study: Some COVID-19 samples were acute and others convalescent; all came from the United States, Italy and Spain. The cDNA or gDNA used as material had been derived from T cells, B-cell-depleted T cells, or PBMCs.

In the original workflow: Cell counts per sample came from amplifying reference gene primers. The assay was immunoSEQ multiplex PCR, and TCRdb's table has in-frame clones only and misses some. V and J calls and clone size come straight from that table; D and trimming were deduced from the DNA. The repertoire holds 50,000 to 65,000 clones, approximately 81% seen once, with approximately 4.5% in the top ten. The CDR3 covers 17 residues. CDR1 is KGHDR, CDR2 SFDVKD, per germline. V lost 5 bases to trimming and J lost 8 bases; unmatched junction nucleotides: 17. The count of this clone is one. Material for sequencing was peripheral blood. This receptor was obtained from a man aged 35-49 years with active COVID-19. The chain is built from TRBV24-1 and TRBJ1-2, with 9 bases identical to TRBD1. In DNA form, the CDR3 reads TGTGCCACCAGTGGGCCGGGACAGGGTTCGGATTCTCGAGGCTACACCTTC. The encoded protein is CATSGPGQGSDSRGYTF.